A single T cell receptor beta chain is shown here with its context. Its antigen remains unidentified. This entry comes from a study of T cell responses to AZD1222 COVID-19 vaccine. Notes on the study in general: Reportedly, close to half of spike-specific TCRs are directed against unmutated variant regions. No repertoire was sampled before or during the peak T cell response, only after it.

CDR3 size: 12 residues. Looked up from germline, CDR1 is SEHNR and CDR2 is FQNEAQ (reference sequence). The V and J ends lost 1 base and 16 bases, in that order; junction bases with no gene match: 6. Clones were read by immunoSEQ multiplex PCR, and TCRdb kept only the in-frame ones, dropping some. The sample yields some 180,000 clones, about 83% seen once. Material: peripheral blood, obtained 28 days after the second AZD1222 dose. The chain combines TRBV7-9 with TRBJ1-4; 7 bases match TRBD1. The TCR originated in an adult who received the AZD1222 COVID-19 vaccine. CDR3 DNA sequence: TGTGCCAGCAGCTTAGAAGACAGGGCCAGGTTTTTT. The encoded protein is CASSLEDRARFF.